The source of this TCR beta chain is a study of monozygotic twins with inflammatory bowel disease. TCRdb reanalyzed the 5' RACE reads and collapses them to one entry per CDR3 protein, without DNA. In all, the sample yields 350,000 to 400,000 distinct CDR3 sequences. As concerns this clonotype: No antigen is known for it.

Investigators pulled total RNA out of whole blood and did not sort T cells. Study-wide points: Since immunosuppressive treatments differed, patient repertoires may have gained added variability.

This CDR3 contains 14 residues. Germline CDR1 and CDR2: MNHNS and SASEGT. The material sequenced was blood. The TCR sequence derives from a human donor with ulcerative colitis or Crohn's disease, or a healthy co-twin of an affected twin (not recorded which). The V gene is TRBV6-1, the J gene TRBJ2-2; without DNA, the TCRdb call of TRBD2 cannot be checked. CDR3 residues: CASLQGPNTGELFF.